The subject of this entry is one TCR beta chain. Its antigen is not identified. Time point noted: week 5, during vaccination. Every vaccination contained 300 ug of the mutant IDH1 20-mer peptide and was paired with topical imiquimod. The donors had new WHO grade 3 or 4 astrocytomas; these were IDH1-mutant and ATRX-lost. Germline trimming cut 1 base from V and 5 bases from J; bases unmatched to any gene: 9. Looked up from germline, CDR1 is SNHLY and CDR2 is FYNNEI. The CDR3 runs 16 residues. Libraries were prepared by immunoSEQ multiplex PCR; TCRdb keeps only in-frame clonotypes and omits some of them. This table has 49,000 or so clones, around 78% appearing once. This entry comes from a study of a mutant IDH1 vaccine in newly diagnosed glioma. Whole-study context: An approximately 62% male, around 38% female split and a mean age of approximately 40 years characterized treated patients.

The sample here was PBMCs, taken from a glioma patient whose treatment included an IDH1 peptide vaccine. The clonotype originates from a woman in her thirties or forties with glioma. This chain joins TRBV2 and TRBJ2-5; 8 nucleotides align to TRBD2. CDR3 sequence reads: CASSEVAGNRWETQYF. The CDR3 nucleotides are TGTGCCAGCAGTGAAGTAGCGGGGAACCGGTGGGAGACCCAGTACTTC.